These 20 T cell receptor beta chains originate from one sample sequenced in a study of cytomegalovirus exposure and HLA in healthy donors. The primer mix had 60 Vbeta and 13 Jbeta primers. Generated by immunoSEQ multiplex PCR, the TCRdb table keeps only in-frame clones and is missing some. The data contain about 82,000 clones, roughly 80% of them seen just once; the ten biggest clones take up 3.3%. Sequencing used PBMCs. The source of these receptors is a man in his forties or fifties in good health and CMV-seronegative.

The chain couples TRBV5-6 to TRBJ2-7; 7 positions agree with TRBD1. Germline CDR1 and CDR2: SGHDT and YYEEEE. Trimming removed 4 bases from V and 2 bases from J; junction bases left unmatched: 6. This CDR3 spans 14 amino acids. The CDR3, as DNA: TGTGCCAGCAGCAGAGACAGGGCAACCTACGAGCAGTACTTC. This translates into CASSRDRATYEQYF. The variable domain in full, with the rest retrieved from reference TRBV5-6 and TRBJ2-7, is DAGVTQSPTHLIKTRGQQVTLRCSPKSGHDTVSWYQQALGQGPQFIFQYYEEEERQRGNFPDRFSGHQFPNYSSELNVNALLLGDSALYLCASSRDRATYEQYFGPGTRLTVT.

The chain employs TRBV27 and TRBJ1-6, with TRBD1 as a possible D gene (6 bases). CDR1 is MNHEY and CDR2 is SMNVEV in the germline V gene (reference sequence). The length of the CDR3 is 13 residues. V lost 5 bases to trimming and J lost 10 bases, with 12 bases between them. The CDR3 spells CASSTLGGSPLHF. In nucleotides, the CDR3 is TGTGCCAGCAGTACCCTAGGGGGATCACCCCTCCACTTT.

This chain's CDR3 is CASSYSDRPYEQYF. CDR3 nucleotide sequence: TGTGCCAGCAGTTACTCCGACAGGCCCTACGAGCAGTACTTC. V is TRBV6-5 and J is TRBJ2-7; D possibly corresponds to TRBD1 (6 bases). V gave up 0 bases and J gave up 2 bases, with 8 bases separating them. The CDR3 has 14 residues. Germline V gives CDR1 MNHEY, CDR2 SVGAGI.

In its sample, this clone was seen once. The rearrangement joins TRBV4-3 to TRBJ2-5; 8 bases align to TRBD2. The germline V gene has CDR1 LGHNA and CDR2 YSLEER. Trimming took 0 bases from V and 5 from J; bases not matched to a gene: 5. CDR3 length: 15 amino acids. The CDR3 bases are TGCGCCAGCAGCCAAGATCGGGGGGGGCCGGAGACCCAGTACTTC. Translated, it gives CASSQDRGGPETQYF.

The chain employs TRBV6-5 and TRBJ1-2; perhaps TRBD1 as D (5 bases). The V and J ends lost 7 bases and 7 bases respectively, with 13 bases between them. CDR1 is MNHEY and CDR2 is SVGAGI in the germline V gene. The CDR3 runs 12 residues. This chain's CDR3 is CASTYWGGGYTF. CDR3 coding DNA: TGTGCCAGCACCTACTGGGGCGGTGGCTACACCTTC.

The CDR3, as DNA: TGTGCCAGCCAAACGGACAGGGGGGATTACGAGCAGTACTTC. Protein sequence: CASQTDRGDYEQYF. The chain joins TRBV2 to TRBJ2-7; 10 bases match TRBD1. Germline V gene lookup returns CDR1 SNHLY and CDR2 FYNNEI. This CDR3 spans 14 amino acids. Trimming removed 8 bases from V and 4 bases from J; junction bases left unmatched: 8.

The V and J genes are TRBV4-2 and TRBJ2-3, with 11 bases lining up with TRBD2. The V and J ends lost 4 bases and 6 bases, in that order; junction bases with no gene match: 9. This CDR3 spans 16 amino acids. Germline V CDR1 and CDR2: LGHNA, YNFKEQ. In DNA, the CDR3 is TGTGCCAGCAGCCGGAGCTTAGCGGGGGGGCCGGATACGCAGTATTTT. Translation gives CASSRSLAGGPDTQYF.

The chain uses TRBV18 and TRBJ2-1; the D gene is possibly TRBD2 (7 bases). CDR3 length: 15 amino acids. Trimming took off 5 bases at V and 7 bases at J, with 18 bases between the two ends. Germline V lookup: CDR1 KGHSH, CDR2 LQKENI. This CDR3 reads CASSTFGGLRNEQFF. For the CDR3, the DNA is TGTGCCAGCTCAACCTTCGGGGGGCTTAGGAATGAGCAGTTCTTC.

V gene TRBV2 combines with J gene TRBJ1-2; the D gene is possibly TRBD1 (5 bases). Germline V gene sequence: CDR1 SNHLY, CDR2 FYNNEI. The V end was cut by 7 bases, the J end by 0 bases, with 12 bases between. This CDR3 comprises 14 residues. The CDR3 region is CASTPTDPNYGYTF. The DNA of the CDR3 is TGTGCCAGCACCCCGACAGATCCTAACTATGGCTACACCTTC.

This clone was seen a handful of times. The chain couples TRBV18 to TRBJ1-5; D gene uncertain. Germline V lookup: CDR1 KGHSH, CDR2 LQKENI. The CDR3 is 13 residues long. V shed 2 bases and J shed 4 bases, with 6 bases lying between them. CDR3 DNA sequence: TGTGCCAGCTCACCAGGGCAGAATCAGCCCCAGCATTTT. Encoded protein: CASSPGQNQPQHF.

V and J are TRBV2 and TRBJ2-1; D not certain. The CDR3 runs 15 residues. Trimming removed 6 bases from V and 2 bases from J, with 14 bases in between. Germline-derived CDR1 and CDR2 are SNHLY and FYNNEI. The CDR3 spells CASSGGRLPYNEQFF. The CDR3 nucleotides read TGTGCCAGCAGCGGCGGTAGACTCCCCTACAATGAGCAGTTCTTC.

This sequence joins TRBV7-2 and TRBJ1-1; TRBD1 aligns across 7 bases. This CDR3 has 12 residues. V lost 5 bases, J lost 11 bases, and 8 bases stayed unmatched. Germline CDR1 and CDR2: SGHTA and FQGNSA. CDR3 coding DNA: TGTGCCAGCAGCCTACCGACAGGGAGGGCTTTCTTT. Translating it yields CASSLPTGRAFF.

The chain uses TRBV6-1 and TRBJ2-7; the D is unclear. This CDR3 region has 14 residues. Germline CDR1 and CDR2: MNHNS and SASEGT. Trimming took off 6 bases at V and 1 base at J, with 13 bases between the two ends. CDR3 protein: CASRETVASYEQYF. DNA of the CDR3: TGTGCCAGCAGAGAGACGGTAGCTTCCTACGAGCAGTACTTC.

V is TRBV10-1 and J is TRBJ1-2, with D tentatively TRBD1 (6 bases). CDR1 and CDR2 (germline): WNHNN, SYGVQD (reference sequence). The CDR3 is made up of 13 amino acids. The V gene lost 8 bases and the J gene lost 4 bases, with 14 bases spanning the gap. In nucleotides, the CDR3 is TGCGCCAGCCCATCAAGAGGGGGCTATGGCTACACCTTC. Amino acids: CASPSRGGYGYTF.

The J gene is TRBJ2-5, the V gene TRBV5-6; D is undetermined. Deletions cut 0 bases from V and 2 bases from J, with 14 bases between. The CDR3 is made up of 16 amino acids. Germline CDR1 and CDR2: SGHDT and YYEEEE. The CDR3 spells CASSLAAAEEQETQYF. The CDR3 DNA reads TGTGCCAGCAGCTTGGCCGCGGCAGAAGAGCAAGAGACCCAGTACTTC.

The gene calls are TRBV5-1 and TRBJ1-5; 11 nucleotides agree with TRBD1. Germline V gives CDR1 SGHRS, CDR2 YFSETQ. The CDR3 length is 15 residues. Trimming removed 4 bases from V and 5 bases from J; junction bases left unmatched: 5. The chain's CDR3 is CASSPGQGAYQPQHF. In nucleotides, the CDR3 is TGCGCCAGCAGCCCCGGACAGGGGGCCTATCAGCCCCAGCATTTT.

The chain has TRBV30 and TRBJ1-5, with 10 bases lining up with TRBD1. Germline assignment: CDR1 GTSNPN and CDR2 SVGIG (reference sequence). The length of the CDR3 is 13 residues. J gave up 4 bases and V 5 bases, and 2 bases lay outside the gene matches. CDR3 in amino acids: CAWGGQGNQPQHF. The CDR3 nucleotides read TGTGCCTGGGGGGGACAGGGGAATCAGCCCCAGCATTTT.

This clone is a singleton in its sample. The chain uses TRBV30 and TRBJ1-5, with TRBD1 as a possible D gene (5 bases). CDR3 length: 14 amino acids. V was clipped by 1 base and J by 7 bases, with 14 bases between them. The V gene's germline CDR1 is GTSNPN and CDR2 SVGIG (reference sequence). The DNA of the CDR3 is TGTGCCTGGAGTGCCCCCAGGGCCGGGCAGCCCCAGCATTTT. Translating it yields CAWSAPRAGQPQHF.

This clone was seen a few times. CDR3: CAISESRNTEAFF. CDR3 coding DNA: TGTGCCATCAGTGAGTCTCGGAACACTGAAGCTTTCTTT. This chain connects TRBV10-3 to TRBJ1-1; D is undetermined. The CDR3 is 13 amino acids. Germline V gene sequence: CDR1 ENHRY, CDR2 SYGVKD. V was clipped by 0 bases and J by 1 base, with 3 bases between them.

The chain couples TRBV29-1 to TRBJ2-4; TRBD2 might be the D (5 bases). Per germline, CDR1 SQVTM and CDR2 ANQGSEA. Trimming took 5 bases from V and 2 from J, leaving 7 bases between them. This CDR3 is 12 amino acids long. The DNA for the CDR3 is TGCAGCGTTCGGGGTTCCAAAAACATTCAGTACTTC. This sequence encodes CSVRGSKNIQYF.